This T cell receptor (beta chain) was observed in a study of neurological immune-mediated disorders. Every sequencing run produced over 180 million TCR-beta sequences, and the sequences from any one run covered 15-18 subjects. TCRdb ran MiXCR on the 5' RACE reads and lists one entry per CDR3 protein. This sample has around 100,000 distinct CDR3 sequences, with 11% found just once. At least ten counts were recorded for this clonotype. Its antigen is unidentified. General observations from the study: HTLV-1-associated myelopathy showed the most TCR clonal expansion; multiple sclerosis the least, below healthy controls.

The sample's time point: longitudinal time-point 3. The TCR sequence derives from a female donor with HTLV-1-associated myelopathy (HAM/TSP). Sequencing was carried out using PBMCs.

Written as DNA, the CDR3 is TGTGCCAGCAGTCGATACTCCTACGAGCAGTACTTC. Protein sequence: CASSRYSYEQYF. The gene calls are TRBV7-2 and TRBJ2-7; D not resolved. The V gene lost 6 bases and the J gene lost 0 bases, with 6 bases spanning the gap. The CDR3 is 12 amino acids. Looked up from germline, CDR1 is SGHTA and CDR2 is FQGNSA.